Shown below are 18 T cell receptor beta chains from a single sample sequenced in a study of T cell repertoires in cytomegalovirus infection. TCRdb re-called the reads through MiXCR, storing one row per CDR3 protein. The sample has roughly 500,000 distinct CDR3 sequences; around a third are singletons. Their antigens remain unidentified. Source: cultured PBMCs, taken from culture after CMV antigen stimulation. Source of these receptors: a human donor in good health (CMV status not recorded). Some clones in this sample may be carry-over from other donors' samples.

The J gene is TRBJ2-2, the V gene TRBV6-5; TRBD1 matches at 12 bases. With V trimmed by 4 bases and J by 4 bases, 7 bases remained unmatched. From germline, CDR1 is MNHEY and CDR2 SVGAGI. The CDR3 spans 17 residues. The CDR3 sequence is CASSSFPGQGATGELFF. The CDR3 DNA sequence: TGTGCCAGCAGTTCTTTCCCGGGACAGGGGGCCACCGGGGAGCTGTTTTTT.

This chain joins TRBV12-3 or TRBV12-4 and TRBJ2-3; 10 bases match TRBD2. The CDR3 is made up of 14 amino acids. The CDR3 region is CGTQSSGSPDTQYF. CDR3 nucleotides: TGTGGCACCCAATCTAGCGGGAGTCCAGATACGCAGTATTTT.

DNA of the CDR3: TGCAGTGCTAGAGTCCCTAGCGGGGAGGGGAACATTCAGTACTTC. Its protein is CSARVPSGEGNIQYF. V usage is TRBV20-1 and J usage is TRBJ2-4; 9 nucleotides line up with TRBD2. The CDR3 contains 15 residues. The V and J ends lost 1 base and 7 bases, in that order; junction bases with no gene match: 8. The germline V gene encodes CDR1 DFQATT and CDR2 SNEGSKA (reference sequence).

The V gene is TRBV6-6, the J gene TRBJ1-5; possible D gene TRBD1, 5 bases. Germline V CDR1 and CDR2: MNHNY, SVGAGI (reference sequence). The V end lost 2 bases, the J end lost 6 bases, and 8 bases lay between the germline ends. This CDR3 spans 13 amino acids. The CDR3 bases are TGTGCCAGCAGTTACGACAGCCGTCAGCCCCAGCATTTT. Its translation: CASSYDSRQPQHF.

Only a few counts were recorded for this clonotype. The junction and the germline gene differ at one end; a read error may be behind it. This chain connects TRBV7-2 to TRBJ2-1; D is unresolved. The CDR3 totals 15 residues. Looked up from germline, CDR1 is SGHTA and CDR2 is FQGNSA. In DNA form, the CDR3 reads TGTGCCAGCAGCTTAGAGCTCATCAGCTACTATGAGCAGTTCTTC. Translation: CASSLELISYYEQFF.

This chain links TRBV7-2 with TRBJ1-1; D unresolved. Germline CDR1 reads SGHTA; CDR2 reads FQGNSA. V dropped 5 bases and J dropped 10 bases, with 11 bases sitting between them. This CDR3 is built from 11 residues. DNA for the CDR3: TGTGCCAGCAGCCGTACCAAGGGAGCTTTCTTT. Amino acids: CASSRTKGAFF.

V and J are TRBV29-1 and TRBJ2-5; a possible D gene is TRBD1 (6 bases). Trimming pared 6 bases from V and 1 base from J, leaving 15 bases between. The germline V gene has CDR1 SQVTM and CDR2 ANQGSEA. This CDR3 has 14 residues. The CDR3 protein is CSVATRDIQETQYF. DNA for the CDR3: TGCAGCGTCGCTACCCGGGACATCCAAGAGACCCAGTACTTC.

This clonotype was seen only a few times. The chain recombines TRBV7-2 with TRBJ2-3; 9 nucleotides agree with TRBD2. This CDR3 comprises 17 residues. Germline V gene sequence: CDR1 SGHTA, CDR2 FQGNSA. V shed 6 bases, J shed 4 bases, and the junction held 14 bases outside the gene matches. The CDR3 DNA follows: TGTGCCAGCAGTCAATGGCTGGCTAGCGGGAACGCAGATACGCAGTATTTT. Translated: CASSQWLASGNADTQYF.

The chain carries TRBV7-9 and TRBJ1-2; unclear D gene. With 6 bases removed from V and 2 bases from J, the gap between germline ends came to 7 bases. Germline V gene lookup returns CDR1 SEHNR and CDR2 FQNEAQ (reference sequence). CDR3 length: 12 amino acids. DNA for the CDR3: TGTGCCAGCAGTCCTAAGAACTATGGCTACACCTTC. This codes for CASSPKNYGYTF.

CDR3 nucleotides: TGCAGTGCTAGAGGTCTAGCGGGAGCTTCGCTCTACGAGCAGTACTTC. This encodes CSARGLAGASLYEQYF. The gene calls are TRBV20-1 and TRBJ2-7, with 10 bases that match TRBD2. Losses at the gene ends were 1 base for V and 3 bases for J; bases not matched to a gene: 9. Per the germline V gene, CDR1 is DFQATT and CDR2 is SNEGSKA (reference sequence). The CDR3 length is 16 residues.

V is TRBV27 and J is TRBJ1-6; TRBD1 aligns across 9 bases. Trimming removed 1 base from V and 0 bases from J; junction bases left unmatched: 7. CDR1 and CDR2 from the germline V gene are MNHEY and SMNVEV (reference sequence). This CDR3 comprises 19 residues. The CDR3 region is CASSLYGQGPFSYNSPLHF. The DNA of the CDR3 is TGTGCCAGCAGTTTATATGGACAGGGGCCCTTCTCCTATAATTCACCCCTCCACTTT.

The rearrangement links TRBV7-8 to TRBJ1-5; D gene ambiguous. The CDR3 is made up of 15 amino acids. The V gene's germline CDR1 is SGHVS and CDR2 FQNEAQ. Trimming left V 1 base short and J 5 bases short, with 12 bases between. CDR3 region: CASSLELGIDQPQHF. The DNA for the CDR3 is TGTGCCAGCAGCTTAGAGTTGGGGATTGATCAGCCCCAGCATTTT.

The CDR3 protein is CASSSASTSGSGSEQFF. CDR3 nucleotide sequence: TGTGCCAGCAGCTCAGCATCCACTAGCGGGAGTGGCAGTGAGCAGTTCTTC. The chain combines TRBV7-6 with TRBJ2-1; 11 nucleotides agree with TRBD2. The CDR3 has 17 residues. In germline, CDR1 is SGHVS, CDR2 FNYEAQ. Trimming removed 4 bases from V and 9 bases from J; junction bases left unmatched: 14.

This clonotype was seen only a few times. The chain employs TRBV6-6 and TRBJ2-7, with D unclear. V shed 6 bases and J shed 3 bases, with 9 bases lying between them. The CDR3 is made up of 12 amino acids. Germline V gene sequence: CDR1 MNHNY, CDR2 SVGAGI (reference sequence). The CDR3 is CASSAADYEQYV. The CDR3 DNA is TGTGCCAGCAGCGCCGCAGACTACGAGCAGTACGTC.

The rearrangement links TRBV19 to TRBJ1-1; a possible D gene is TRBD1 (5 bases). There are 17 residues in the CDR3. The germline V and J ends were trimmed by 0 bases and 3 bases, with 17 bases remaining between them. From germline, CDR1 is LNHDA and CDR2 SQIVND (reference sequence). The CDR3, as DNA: TGTGCCAGTAGTATAGACCGACTTATCCGGGGGGACACTGAAGCTTTCTTT. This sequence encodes CASSIDRLIRGDTEAFF. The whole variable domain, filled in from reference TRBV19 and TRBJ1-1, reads DGGITQSPKYLFRKEGQNVTLSCEQNLNHDAMYWYRQDPGQGLRLIYYSQIVNDFQKGDIAEGYSVSREKKESFPLTVTSAQKNPTAFYLCASSIDRLIRGDTEAFFGQGTRLTVV.

The CDR3 sequence: CASSNSGPSYNEQFF. DNA of the CDR3: TGTGCCAGCAGTAACTCAGGGCCCTCCTACAATGAGCAGTTCTTC. V is TRBV28 and J is TRBJ2-1; D might be TRBD1 (5 bases). Trimming left V 5 bases short and J 0 bases short, with 11 bases between. Germline V gene lookup returns CDR1 MDHEN and CDR2 SYDVKM. The CDR3 contains 15 residues.

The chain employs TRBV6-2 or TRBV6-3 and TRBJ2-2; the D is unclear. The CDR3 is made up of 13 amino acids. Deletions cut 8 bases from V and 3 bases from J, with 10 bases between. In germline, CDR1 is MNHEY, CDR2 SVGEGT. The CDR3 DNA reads TGTGCCAGCTCGAGTCATTACACCGGGGAGCTGTTTTTT. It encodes CASSSHYTGELFF.

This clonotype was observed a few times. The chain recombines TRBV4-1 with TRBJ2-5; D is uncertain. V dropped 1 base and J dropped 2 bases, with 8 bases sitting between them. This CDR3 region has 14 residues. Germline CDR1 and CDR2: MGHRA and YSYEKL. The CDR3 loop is CASSQVERQETQYF. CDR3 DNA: TGCGCCAGCAGCCAAGTCGAGCGTCAAGAGACCCAGTACTTC.